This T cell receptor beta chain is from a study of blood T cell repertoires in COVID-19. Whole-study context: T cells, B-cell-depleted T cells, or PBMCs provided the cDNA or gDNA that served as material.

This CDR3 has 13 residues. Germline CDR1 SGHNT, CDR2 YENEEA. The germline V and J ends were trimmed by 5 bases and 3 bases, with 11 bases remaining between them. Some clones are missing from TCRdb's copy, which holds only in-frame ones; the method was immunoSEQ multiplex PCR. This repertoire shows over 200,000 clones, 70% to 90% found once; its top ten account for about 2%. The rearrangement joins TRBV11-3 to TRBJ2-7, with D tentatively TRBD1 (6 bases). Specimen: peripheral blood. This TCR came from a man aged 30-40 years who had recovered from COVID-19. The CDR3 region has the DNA TGTGCCAGCAGCGTTTTCAGGGGCTACGAGCAGTACTTC. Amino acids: CASSVFRGYEQYF. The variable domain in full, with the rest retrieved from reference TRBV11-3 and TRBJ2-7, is EAGVVQSPRYKIIEKKQPVAFWCNPISGHNTLYWYLQNLGQGPELLIRYENEEAVDDSQLPKDRFSAERLKGVDSTLKIQPAELGDSAVYLCASSVFRGYEQYFGPGTRLTVT.